These 24 T cell receptor beta chains came from one sample sequenced in a study of shared clonotypes between healthy human individuals. Clones were sequenced by immunoSEQ multiplex PCR, and TCRdb holds only the in-frame ones, with some missing. The sample shows around 700,000 clones, 74% of them seen only once. Sequences were obtained from memory CD4+ T cells sorted from blood. Regarding subset: CD45RA-negative fraction. These receptors were taken from a woman under 40 in good health.

This chain joins TRBV11-2 and TRBJ1-1, with D possibly matching TRBD1 (5 bases). V was clipped by 6 bases and J by 1 base, with 15 bases between them. The CDR3 length is 15 residues. CDR1 and CDR2 (germline): SGHAT, FQNNGV. The CDR3 nucleotides read TGTGCCAGCAGTCGGGCAGGGAGTTGGAACACTGAAGCTTTCTTT. It is translated as CASSRAGSWNTEAFF.

The chain employs TRBV7-3 and TRBJ2-7; D not certain. The germline V gene encodes CDR1 SGHTA and CDR2 FQGTGA. This CDR3 spans 12 amino acids. The ends were cut back, 6 bases at V and 6 bases at J, with 12 bases in the middle. Here the CDR3 reads CASSLELGEQYF. As DNA, the CDR3 is TGTGCCAGCAGTCTCGAGCTAGGCGAGCAGTACTTC.

This clone has a handful of counts. This chain uses TRBV28 with TRBJ2-3; TRBD1 might be the D (5 bases). The CDR3 is 12 residues long. Germline loops: CDR1 MDHEN, CDR2 SYDVKM. Trimming left V 6 bases short and J 3 bases short, with 7 bases between. This CDR3 reads CASSRQTDTQYF. Here the CDR3 DNA reads TGTGCCAGCAGCCGACAGACAGATACGCAGTATTTT. The entire variable domain, with the rest obtained from reference TRBV28 and TRBJ2-3, is as follows: DVKVTQSSRYLVKRTGEKVFLECVQDMDHENMFWYRQDPGLGLRLIYFSYDVKMKEKGDIPEGYSVSREKKERFSLILESASTNQTSMYLCASSRQTDTQYFGPGTRLTVL.

The rearrangement uses TRBV9 and TRBJ2-3; D is unclear. The CDR3 contains 15 residues. Germline CDR1 is SGDLS and CDR2 is YYNGEE. Deletions cut 0 bases from V and 0 bases from J, with 8 bases between. The chain's CDR3 is CASSVGASSTDTQYF. For the CDR3, the DNA is TGTGCCAGCAGCGTAGGGGCATCTAGCACAGATACGCAGTATTTT.

The V and J genes are TRBV7-3 and TRBJ2-1; D uncertain. V was cut by 6 bases and J by 5 bases, with 14 bases left in between. This CDR3 contains 14 residues. Per germline, CDR1 SGHTA and CDR2 FQGTGA. CDR3: CASSPGHQNNEQFF. CDR3 nucleotide sequence: TGTGCCAGCAGTCCCGGGCACCAAAACAATGAGCAGTTCTTC.

This clone has only one observation. The chain employs TRBV27 and TRBJ2-5; D is unresolved. V gave up 7 bases and J gave up 5 bases, with 17 bases separating them. Per the germline V gene, CDR1 is MNHEY and CDR2 is SMNVEV (reference sequence). The CDR3 is made up of 14 amino acids. The CDR3 region is CASTPLAKSETQYF. DNA for the CDR3: TGTGCCAGCACTCCTCTCGCTAAGTCGGAGACCCAGTACTTC.

There are a few counts of this clone. The V call is TRBV29-1, the J call TRBJ1-4; D call uncertain. Trimming left V 7 bases short and J 6 bases short, with 12 bases between. Germline loops: CDR1 SQVTM, CDR2 ANQGSEA. The CDR3 has 12 amino acids. The CDR3 here is CSGRSGDEKLFF. DNA for the CDR3: TGCAGCGGTCGGAGCGGGGATGAAAAACTGTTTTTT.

This rearrangement joins TRBV14 to TRBJ2-7, with 7 positions matching TRBD2. The CDR3 contains 15 residues. Per the germline V gene, CDR1 is SGHDN and CDR2 is FVKESK. With 1 base clipped from V and 1 base from J, the junction kept 4 bases outside the gene matches. CDR3: CASSQGVAGSYEQYF. In DNA form, the CDR3 reads TGTGCCAGCAGCCAAGGGGTAGCGGGTTCCTACGAGCAGTACTTC.

This sequence joins TRBV6-6 and TRBJ2-2, with D unresolved. CDR1 MNHNY and CDR2 SVGAGI come from the germline V gene (reference sequence). The CDR3 totals 13 residues. Trimming pared 4 bases from V and 3 bases from J, leaving 6 bases between. Here the CDR3 reads CASSSQHTGELFF. As DNA, the CDR3 is TGTGCCAGCAGTTCACAGCACACCGGGGAGCTGTTTTTT.

This clone was observed a handful of times. The chain carries TRBV20-1 and TRBJ2-7; no reliable D call. This CDR3 has 10 residues. CDR1 is DFQATT, CDR2 SNEGSKA, per germline (reference sequence). Trimming left V 5 bases short and J 6 bases short, with 8 bases between. CDR3 coding DNA: TGCAGTGCTTCATCGCCCGAGCAGTACTTC. Its protein product is CSASSPEQYF.

The chain joins TRBV27 to TRBJ1-2; the D gene is possibly TRBD1 (5 bases). Germline assignment: CDR1 MNHEY and CDR2 SMNVEV (reference sequence). The CDR3 has 14 residues. The V end was cut by 8 bases, the J end by 4 bases, with 17 bases between. The CDR3 is CASAPGGVGYGYTF. The DNA for the CDR3 is TGTGCCAGCGCTCCCGGGGGGGTTGGCTATGGCTACACCTTC.

The chain uses TRBV7-9 and TRBJ1-2, with TRBD1 matching over 7 bases. Germline CDR1 and CDR2: SEHNR and FQNEAQ (reference sequence). V shed 1 base and J 4 bases; nucleotides not matched to a gene: 9. CDR3 length equals 16 residues. The DNA for the CDR3 is TGTGCCAGCAGCTTAGGTTCGACAGGGAAAGGCTATGGCTACACCTTC. Amino acid sequence: CASSLGSTGKGYGYTF.

The chain is built from TRBV19 and TRBJ1-5; D gene ambiguous. V lost 3 bases to trimming and J lost 0 bases, with 6 bases between them. The length of the CDR3 is 14 residues. Germline lookup yields CDR1 LNHDA and CDR2 SQIVND (reference sequence). The CDR3 spells CASSIFGSNQPQHF. CDR3 bases: TGTGCCAGTAGTATTTTCGGTAGCAATCAGCCCCAGCATTTT.

This clone occurred a few times. This chain connects TRBV5-1 to TRBJ2-5; D is ambiguous. This CDR3 contains 12 residues. Germline CDR1 is SGHRS and CDR2 is YFSETQ. V was shortened by 0 bases and J by 5 bases, with 5 bases between the two germline ends. Written as DNA, the CDR3 is TGCGCCAGCAGCTTGGCATGGGAGACCCAGTACTTC. This translates into CASSLAWETQYF.

The chain couples TRBV6-5 to TRBJ2-3, with 10 bases lining up with TRBD2. With 6 bases clipped from V and 0 bases from J, the junction kept 3 bases outside the gene matches. Germline CDR1 MNHEY, CDR2 SVGAGI. The CDR3 loop spans 15 amino acids. The CDR3 nucleotides are TGTGCCAGCAGATCGGGACTAGCGAGCACAGATACGCAGTATTTT. The encoded protein is CASRSGLASTDTQYF.

The chain couples TRBV4-1 to TRBJ2-7; 11 positions match TRBD2. V dropped 3 bases and J dropped 2; count of bases not matched to a gene: 6. Germline assignment: CDR1 MGHRA and CDR2 YSYEKL. The length of the CDR3 is 16 residues. The CDR3, as DNA: TGCGCCAGCAGCCAGGAACCGGGACTAGCGGCCTACGAGCAGTACTTC. It translates to CASSQEPGLAAYEQYF.

The gene calls are TRBV11-1 and TRBJ2-1, with 9 bases matching TRBD1. This CDR3 comprises 14 residues. The V gene end was trimmed by 5 bases and the J gene end by 8 bases; junction bases not matched to a gene: 7. CDR1 is SGHAT and CDR2 is FQDESV in the germline V gene (reference sequence). The CDR3 bases are TGTGCCAGCAGCATAGGACAGGGGAGCTATGAGCAGTTCTTC. It translates to CASSIGQGSYEQFF.

V and J are TRBV5-1 and TRBJ1-1; D is unclear. Trimming took 5 bases from V and 6 from J, leaving 14 bases between them. This CDR3 has 13 amino acids. Per germline, CDR1 SGHRS and CDR2 YFSETQ. The CDR3 DNA follows: TGCGCCAGCAGTGGGGTACAAGAGGCTGAAGCTTTCTTT. It yields the protein CASSGVQEAEAFF.

CDR3 loop: CASSGGDWRFPLTDTQYF. CDR3 nucleotides: TGTGCCAGCAGTGGAGGGGACTGGCGTTTCCCTCTCACAGATACGCAGTATTTT. The V and J genes are TRBV6-1 and TRBJ2-3; D might be TRBD2 (6 bases). Trimming took 4 bases from V and 2 from J, leaving 22 bases between them. CDR1 MNHNS and CDR2 SASEGT come from the germline V gene. The CDR3 consists of 18 residues.

The J gene is TRBJ1-2, the V gene TRBV30; D is uncertain. The CDR3 is made up of 14 amino acids. Germline CDR1 GTSNPN, CDR2 SVGIG (reference sequence). V was trimmed by 1 base and J by 4 bases, leaving 13 bases between them. CDR3 amino acids: CAWSDSLLLYGYTF. CDR3 coding DNA: TGTGCCTGGAGTGACTCTTTACTCCTCTATGGCTACACCTTC. The full variable domain, its missing parts supplied by reference TRBV30 and TRBJ1-2, is SQTIHQWPATLVQPVGSPLSLECTVEGTSNPNLYWYRQAAGRGLQLLFYSVGIGQISSEVPQNLSASRPQDRQFILSSKKLLLSDSGFYLCAWSDSLLLYGYTFGSGTRLTVV.

V usage is TRBV21-1 and J usage is TRBJ1-5; TRBD1, the D gene given by the table, was not confirmed from the DNA. TRBV21-1 is recorded as a pseudogene. The CDR3 has 19 residues. The CDR3 sequence is CASSKAIFNGGQGDQPQHF. The CDR3 DNA sequence: TGTGCCAGCAGCAAAGCCATCTTCAACGGCGGACAGGGGGATCAGCCCCAGCATTTT.

The genes are TRBV7-3 and TRBJ2-2; unclear D gene. Between the trimmed V and J ends, which lost 2 bases and 7 bases, there was a span of 11 bases. Germline-derived CDR1 and CDR2 are SGHTA and FQGTGA. This CDR3 is built from 14 residues. The CDR3 spells CASSLVFAGGELFF. CDR3 nucleotides: TGTGCCAGCAGCTTAGTTTTCGCCGGCGGGGAGCTGTTTTTT.

A word on this clone: An end of the junction differs from the germline gene, which may be a read error. The rearrangement links TRBV14 to TRBJ2-7; D unresolved. Per the germline V gene, CDR1 is SGHDN and CDR2 is FVKESK. The CDR3 is 15 residues long. CDR3 in amino acids: CASSQDRPPVYERYF. The CDR3 DNA sequence: TGTGCCAGCAGCCAAGATAGGCCCCCAGTCTACGAGCGGTACTTC.

The rearrangement joins TRBV5-1 to TRBJ2-5; a weak D match, TRBD1 (5 bases). The CDR3 spans 13 residues. CDR1 is SGHRS and CDR2 is YFSETQ in the germline V gene. Trimming shortened V by 2 bases and J by 4 bases, and 9 bases separated the two germline ends. CDR3 sequence: CASSLQVGETQYF. Written as DNA, the CDR3 is TGCGCCAGCAGCTTACAGGTAGGAGAGACCCAGTACTTC.